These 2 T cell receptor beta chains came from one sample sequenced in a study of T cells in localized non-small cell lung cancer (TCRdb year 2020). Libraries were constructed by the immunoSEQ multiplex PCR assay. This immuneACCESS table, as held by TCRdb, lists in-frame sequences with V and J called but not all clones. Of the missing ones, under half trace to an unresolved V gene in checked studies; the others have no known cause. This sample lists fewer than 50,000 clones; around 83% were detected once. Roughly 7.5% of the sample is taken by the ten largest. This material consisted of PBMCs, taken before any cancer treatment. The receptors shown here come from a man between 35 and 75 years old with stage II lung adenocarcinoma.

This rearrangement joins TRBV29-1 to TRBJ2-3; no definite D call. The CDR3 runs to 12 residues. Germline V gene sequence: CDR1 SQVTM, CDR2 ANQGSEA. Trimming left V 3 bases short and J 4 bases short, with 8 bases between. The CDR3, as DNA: TGCAGCGTTGAGAGGAGTTCAGATACGCAGTATTTT. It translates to CSVERSSDTQYF.

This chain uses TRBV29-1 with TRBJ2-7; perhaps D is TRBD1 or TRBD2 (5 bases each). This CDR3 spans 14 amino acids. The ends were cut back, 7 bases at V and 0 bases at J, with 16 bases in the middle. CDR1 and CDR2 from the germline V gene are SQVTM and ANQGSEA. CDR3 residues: CSARGGPSSYEQYF. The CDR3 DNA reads TGCAGCGCCCGTGGGGGACCTTCCTCCTACGAGCAGTACTTC.